The 32 T cell receptor beta chains presented below share a single source sample, sequenced in a study of shared clonotypes between healthy human individuals. The naive CD8 subset, CD45RO-negative cells positively selected for CCR7, excluded terminally differentiated effector memory CD45RA+ cells. Repertoires were generated with immunoSEQ multiplex PCR, while TCRdb's copy carries only in-frame clones and drops some. Counted here are about 2.1 million clones, around 93% occurring once; the ten biggest clones make up around 1.8%. Sequenced material: naive CD8+ T cells from PBMCs. The receptors here all came from a man younger than 35 in good health. Some clones in this sample may be carry-over from other donors' samples.

The gene calls are TRBV7-9 and TRBJ2-1; no clear D gene. Trimming pared 2 bases from V and 10 bases from J, leaving 9 bases between. The CDR3 consists of 12 residues. Germline V gene data show CDR1 as SEHNR and CDR2 as FQNEAQ (reference sequence). CDR3 in amino acids: CASSLHPGEQFF. DNA of the CDR3: TGTGCCAGCAGCTTACACCCCGGGGAGCAGTTCTTC.

The chain uses TRBV7-9 and TRBJ2-7; tentatively, D is TRBD1 (6 bases). The CDR3 loop spans 16 amino acids. CDR1 and CDR2 (germline): SEHNR, FQNEAQ (reference sequence). V dropped 3 bases and J dropped 0 bases, with 15 bases sitting between them. The chain's CDR3 is CASSLGRGEHSYEQYF. As DNA, the CDR3 is TGTGCCAGCAGCTTGGGCAGGGGCGAACACTCCTACGAGCAGTACTTC. The full variable domain, its missing parts supplied by reference TRBV7-9 and TRBJ2-7, is DTGVSQNPRHKITKRGQNVTFRCDPISEHNRLYWYRQTLGQGPEFLTYFQNEAQLEKSRLLSDRFSAERPKGSFSTLEIQRTEQGDSAMYLCASSLGRGEHSYEQYFGPGTRLTVT.

The chain is built from TRBV30 and TRBJ2-5, with D perhaps TRBD1 (5 bases). CDR3 length: 13 residues. V lost 5 bases and J 5 bases, leaving 15 bases between the germline ends. Germline lookup yields CDR1 GTSNPN and CDR2 SVGIG (reference sequence). The CDR3 region is CAWAPGPGETQYF. In nucleotides, the CDR3 is TGTGCCTGGGCCCCAGGGCCAGGGGAGACCCAGTACTTC.

The chain employs TRBV30 and TRBJ1-2, with D tentatively TRBD1 (5 bases). CDR3 length: 14 residues. The V gene's germline CDR1 is GTSNPN and CDR2 SVGIG (reference sequence). The ends were cut back, 5 bases at V and 0 bases at J, with 13 bases in the middle. CDR3 loop: CAWAGISANYGYTF. The CDR3 region has the DNA TGTGCCTGGGCAGGGATATCGGCTAACTATGGCTACACCTTC.

The V gene is TRBV19, the J gene TRBJ1-1; TRBD1 matches at 7 bases. The CDR3 has 13 amino acids. Germline V gene sequence: CDR1 LNHDA, CDR2 SQIVND (reference sequence). Germline trimming cut 10 bases from V and 0 bases from J; bases unmatched to any gene: 5. CDR3 in amino acids: CATRDSMNTEAFF. DNA for the CDR3: TGTGCCACTCGGGACAGCATGAACACTGAAGCTTTCTTT.

V usage is TRBV18 and J usage is TRBJ1-4; 7 bases are a match to TRBD1. Germline values: CDR1 KGHSH, CDR2 LQKENI. V lost 7 bases, J lost 0 bases, and 5 bases stayed unmatched. CDR3 length: 15 amino acids. The CDR3 DNA sequence: TGTGCCAGCTTCCCCGGGACAGCAACTAATGAAAAACTGTTTTTT. Translating it yields CASFPGTATNEKLFF.

The rearrangement joins TRBV15 to TRBJ2-3; 8 bases are shared with TRBD2. This CDR3 region has 17 residues. The V gene end was trimmed by 1 base and the J gene end by 4 bases; junction bases not matched to a gene: 10. Germline CDR1 and CDR2: LNHNV and YYDKDF (reference sequence). The CDR3 region is CATSRVTAGGGADTQYF. The CDR3 coding sequence is TGTGCCACCAGCAGAGTTACGGCGGGAGGAGGAGCAGATACGCAGTATTTT.

This chain connects TRBV9 to TRBJ2-5, with TRBD1 as a possible D gene (7 bases). This CDR3 region has 13 residues. V was shortened by 3 bases and J by 4 bases, with 10 bases between the two germline ends. Germline V CDR1 and CDR2: SGDLS, YYNGEE. The CDR3: CASSGRGRETQYF. CDR3 coding DNA: TGTGCCAGCAGCGGGAGGGGGCGAGAGACCCAGTACTTC.

This clone was recorded once. The rearrangement uses TRBV19 and TRBJ2-3; D gene unclear. Between the trimmed V and J ends, which lost 7 bases and 0 bases, there was a span of 5 bases. CDR1 and CDR2 from the germline V gene are LNHDA and SQIVND (reference sequence). CDR3 length equals 12 residues. The CDR3 is CASIDSTDTQYF. CDR3 sequence (DNA): TGTGCCAGTATCGACAGCACAGATACGCAGTATTTT.

The J gene is TRBJ1-1, the V gene TRBV19; 8 positions match TRBD1. This CDR3 is built from 13 residues. Germline V lookup: CDR1 LNHDA, CDR2 SQIVND (reference sequence). V lost 9 bases to trimming and J lost 3 bases; unmatched junction nucleotides: 6. Here the CDR3 reads CASVQGGDTEAFF. In DNA form, the CDR3 reads TGTGCCAGCGTACAGGGGGGGGACACTGAAGCTTTCTTT.

The genes are TRBV5-1 and TRBJ2-7, with D perhaps TRBD2 (5 bases). The ends were cut back, 4 bases at V and 2 bases at J, with 10 bases in the middle. Germline lookup yields CDR1 SGHRS and CDR2 YFSETQ. CDR3 length equals 13 residues. The CDR3: CASSPTSAYEQYF. CDR3 in DNA: TGCGCCAGCAGCCCCACTAGTGCCTACGAGCAGTACTTC.

V is TRBV7-3 and J is TRBJ2-2, with 10 nucleotides matching TRBD2. V trimming: 0 bases; J trimming: 5 bases; junction bases outside the gene matches: 9. Germline values: CDR1 SGHTA, CDR2 FQGTGA. The CDR3 has 18 residues. The CDR3 coding sequence is TGTGCCAGCAGCTTAACGTCCCCTAGCGGGAGAGGAACCGGGGAGCTGTTTTTT. Translation: CASSLTSPSGRGTGELFF.

The V and J genes are TRBV4-1 and TRBJ2-1; either TRBD1 or TRBD2 may supply D (6 bases each). The germline CDR1 and CDR2 sequences are MGHRA and YSYEKL. Trimming left V 0 bases short and J 9 bases short, with 21 bases between. The CDR3 is made up of 17 amino acids. This CDR3 is CASSQERGVGDNGEQFF. The CDR3 DNA reads TGCGCCAGCAGCCAAGAGCGCGGGGTGGGGGACAATGGTGAGCAGTTCTTC.

The genes are TRBV13 and TRBJ2-1; D is perhaps TRBD2 (6 bases). The CDR3 has 15 residues. V was trimmed by 5 bases and J by 3 bases, leaving 14 bases between them. In germline, CDR1 is PRHDT, CDR2 FYEKMQ (reference sequence). CDR3 sequence (DNA): TGTGCCAGCAGCCTGGCGGGGTATCTCTACAATGAGCAGTTCTTC. The encoded protein is CASSLAGYLYNEQFF.

The gene calls are TRBV14 and TRBJ2-1; 10 bases are a match to TRBD2. The CDR3 length is 20 residues. Germline loops: CDR1 SGHDN, CDR2 FVKESK. The J segment lost 5 bases and the V segment lost 1 base, leaving 17 bases of the junction unmatched. The CDR3 DNA is TGTGCCAGCAGCCAAGGAGAACAGGGATTTAGCGGGAGGCTCCACAATGAGCAGTTCTTC. Its protein is CASSQGEQGFSGRLHNEQFF.

This clone appeared a few times. The chain has TRBV5-1 and TRBJ2-1, with 12 bases fitting TRBD2. V was pared by 4 bases and J by 0 bases, with 8 bases of the junction left unmatched. Germline CDR1 is SGHRS and CDR2 is YFSETQ. This CDR3 contains 18 residues. The CDR3 DNA reads TGCGCCAGCAGCAAAGGACTAGCGGGACAGAGCTCCTACAATGAGCAGTTCTTC. Protein product: CASSKGLAGQSSYNEQFF.

This clone was recorded once. The chain employs TRBV2 and TRBJ2-1, with 11 bases identical to TRBD2. The CDR3 extends over 15 amino acids. The trim removed 7 bases at V and 6 bases at J, leaving 8 bases unmatched. Germline V CDR1 and CDR2: SNHLY, FYNNEI. The CDR3 loop reads CASNRVAGGPNEQFF. CDR3 nucleotides: TGTGCCAGCAACCGAGTAGCGGGAGGGCCCAATGAGCAGTTCTTC. Looking up the rest from reference TRBV2 and TRBJ2-1 gives the full variable domain: EPEVTQTPSHQVTQMGQEVILRCVPISNHLYFYWYRQILGQKVEFLVSFYNNEISEKSEIFDDQFSVERPDGSNFTLKIRSTKLEDSAMYFCASNRVAGGPNEQFFGPGTRLTVL.

V usage is TRBV2 and J usage is TRBJ1-2; D call uncertain. The germline CDR1 and CDR2 sequences are SNHLY and FYNNEI. CDR3 length: 15 residues. V was cut by 3 bases and J by 8 bases, with 19 bases left in between. The DNA of the CDR3 is TGTGCCAGCAGTGACCCATCCACACAACATGGGGGCTACACCTTC. It yields the protein CASSDPSTQHGGYTF.

The genes are TRBV5-1 and TRBJ2-1; 11 nucleotides align to TRBD2. The germline V gene encodes CDR1 SGHRS and CDR2 YFSETQ. Germline trimming cut 0 bases from V and 4 bases from J; bases unmatched to any gene: 3. This CDR3 has 16 amino acids. The CDR3 protein is CASSLESSGGYNEQFF. CDR3 sequence (DNA): TGCGCCAGCAGCTTGGAGTCTAGCGGGGGGTACAATGAGCAGTTCTTC. The variable domain in full, completed from reference TRBV5-1 and TRBJ2-1, reads KAGVTQTPRYLIKTRGQQVTLSCSPISGHRSVSWYQQTPGQGLQFLFEYFSETQRNKGNFPGRFSGRQFSNSRSEMNVSTLELGDSALYLCASSLESSGGYNEQFFGPGTRLTVL.

The chain employs TRBV11-2 and TRBJ2-7; possibly TRBD1 for D (5 bases). V shed 2 bases and J shed 6 bases, with 20 bases lying between them. Germline V lookup: CDR1 SGHAT, CDR2 FQNNGV. The CDR3 contains 16 residues. The CDR3 DNA sequence: TGTGCCAGCAGCTTACTAAAACAGGAATCCCGAGGCGAGCAGTACTTC. This translates into CASSLLKQESRGEQYF.

CDR3 sequence: CASSQDRRSGANVLTF. The DNA of the CDR3 is TGCGCCAGCAGCCAAGATCGGAGATCTGGGGCCAACGTCCTGACTTTC. V and J are TRBV4-3 and TRBJ2-6; D is ambiguous. In germline, CDR1 is LGHNA, CDR2 YSLEER. This CDR3 region has 16 residues. The ends were cut back, 0 bases at V and 1 base at J, with 7 bases in the middle.

The chain uses TRBV2 and TRBJ2-2; D not certain. The CDR3 is 14 amino acids. The germline CDR1 and CDR2 sequences are SNHLY and FYNNEI. V was shortened by 6 bases and J by 4 bases, with 12 bases between the two germline ends. The CDR3 spells CASSRAWGTGELFF. The CDR3, as DNA: TGTGCCAGCAGCCGTGCCTGGGGCACCGGGGAGCTGTTTTTT.

A note on this clone: Different DNA sequences within this sample yield the same CDR3. The chain employs TRBV7-8 and TRBJ2-7, with 7 nucleotides matching TRBD1. There are 14 residues in the CDR3. With V trimmed by 1 base and J by 2 bases, 2 bases remained unmatched. Germline V lookup: CDR1 SGHVS, CDR2 FQNEAQ. The CDR3 is CASSLVQGTYEQYF. The CDR3 coding sequence is TGTGCCAGCAGCTTAGTACAGGGGACCTACGAGCAGTACTTC.

The gene calls are TRBV10-3 and TRBJ2-7; 8 nucleotides align to TRBD1. The CDR3 totals 16 residues. CDR1 ENHRY and CDR2 SYGVKD come from the germline V gene. V shed 6 bases, J shed 1 base, and the junction held 11 bases outside the gene matches. The DNA for the CDR3 is TGTGCCATCAGGTCTGTAGGACAGGGTGCGTCCTACGAGCAGTACTTC. Translation gives CAIRSVGQGASYEQYF.

Concerning this clone: This sample also contains other DNA sequences that code for the same CDR3. The chain carries TRBV5-6 and TRBJ2-5; D not certain. Trimming shortened V by 4 bases and J by 5 bases, and 9 bases separated the two germline ends. CDR1 is SGHDT and CDR2 is YYEEEE in the germline V gene. The CDR3 is 12 residues long. As DNA, the CDR3 is TGTGCCAGCAGCCCCGGCAAGGAGACCCAGTACTTC. Residues: CASSPGKETQYF. Based on the CDR3 plus reference TRBV5-6 and TRBJ2-5, the full variable domain is DAGVTQSPTHLIKTRGQQVTLRCSPKSGHDTVSWYQQALGQGPQFIFQYYEEEERQRGNFPDRFSGHQFPNYSSELNVNALLLGDSALYLCASSPGKETQYFGPGTRLLVL.

This chain uses TRBV7-9 with TRBJ2-7, with 10 nucleotides matching TRBD1. This CDR3 is built from 14 residues. V lost 4 bases, J lost 3 bases, and 3 bases stayed unmatched. CDR1 and CDR2 from the germline V gene are SEHNR and FQNEAQ (reference sequence). The DNA for the CDR3 is TGTGCCAGCAGCTCTTGGGACAGGGGCTACGAGCAGTACTTC. This codes for CASSSWDRGYEQYF.

V is TRBV27 and J is TRBJ2-6; the D call may be TRBD1 or TRBD2 (5 bases each). The CDR3 totals 15 residues. Germline CDR1 and CDR2: MNHEY and SMNVEV (reference sequence). V was shortened by 5 bases and J by 4 bases, with 12 bases between the two germline ends. CDR3 in amino acids: CASSGGRAGANVLTF. The CDR3 DNA is TGTGCCAGCAGTGGGGGACGGGCAGGGGCCAACGTCCTGACTTTC.

This clone came up a few times. This chain connects TRBV19 to TRBJ1-1; possible D gene TRBD1, 5 bases. The V gene lost 7 bases and the J gene lost 4 bases, with 13 bases spanning the gap. There are 13 residues in the CDR3. The germline V gene has CDR1 LNHDA and CDR2 SQIVND (reference sequence). The CDR3 region is CASTFSGGTEAFF. In DNA form, the CDR3 reads TGTGCCAGTACCTTCTCGGGGGGCACTGAAGCTTTCTTT.

This rearrangement joins TRBV30 to TRBJ1-1; TRBD1 matches at 8 bases. Germline values: CDR1 GTSNPN, CDR2 SVGIG (reference sequence). V shed 5 bases and J 0 bases; nucleotides not matched to a gene: 2. The CDR3 runs 13 residues. Here the CDR3 reads CAWGQGMNTEAFF. The CDR3 DNA is TGTGCCTGGGGACAGGGAATGAACACTGAAGCTTTCTTT.

The chain combines TRBV4-1 with TRBJ1-1, with D tentatively TRBD1 (6 bases). V lost 1 base and J 5 bases, leaving 26 bases between the germline ends. Germline CDR1 MGHRA, CDR2 YSYEKL. The CDR3 extends over 19 amino acids. CDR3 nucleotide sequence: TGCGCCAGCAGCCAAGGACAACTCCGGGACACAAGACGGGAAACTGAAGCTTTCTTT. It encodes CASSQGQLRDTRRETEAFF.

J is TRBJ2-1 and V is TRBV28; perhaps TRBD1 as D (6 bases). The V and J ends lost 6 bases and 0 bases respectively, with 9 bases between them. The CDR3 contains 14 residues. The germline gives CDR1 MDHEN, CDR2 SYDVKM. CDR3 in DNA: TGTGCCAGCAGGTCAGGGGACTCCTACAATGAGCAGTTCTTC. Its translation: CASRSGDSYNEQFF.

DNA of the CDR3: TGTGCCAGCAGCGGGATGAATTCACCCCTCCACTTT. Translating it yields CASSGMNSPLHF. The chain combines TRBV7-9 with TRBJ1-6, with unresolved D. The CDR3 totals 12 residues. Germline V gives CDR1 SEHNR, CDR2 FQNEAQ (reference sequence). V was pared by 5 bases and J by 7 bases, with 6 bases between. Full variable domain (outside the CDR3, taken from reference TRBV7-9 and TRBJ1-6): DTGVSQNPRHKITKRGQNVTFRCDPISEHNRLYWYRQTLGQGPEFLTYFQNEAQLEKSRLLSDRFSAERPKGSFSTLEIQRTEQGDSAMYLCASSGMNSPLHFGNGTRLTVT.